Listed here are 15 T cell receptor beta chains from one sample, sequenced in a study of blood T cell repertoires in COVID-19. Method: immunoSEQ multiplex PCR; TCRdb's copy keeps in-frame clones and lacks some. The sample lists about 130,000 clones, roughly 80% occurring once. Input material: PBMCs or T cells enriched from blood (not recorded which). These receptors were collected from a man in his thirties or forties who had recovered from COVID-19.

The genes are TRBV29-1 and TRBJ1-4, with TRBD1 identical over 10 bases. The CDR3 covers 16 residues. Germline V lookup: CDR1 SQVTM, CDR2 ANQGSEA. V trimming: 6 bases; J trimming: 5 bases; junction bases outside the gene matches: 12. In DNA, the CDR3 is TGCAGCGTCTCTCAGTTACCGGGACAGGGGAATGAAAAACTGTTTTTT. Translating gives CSVSQLPGQGNEKLFF.

The V and J genes are TRBV7-9 and TRBJ2-5; 8 positions match TRBD2. The germline gives CDR1 SEHNR, CDR2 FQNEAQ (reference sequence). Trimming took 5 bases from V and 2 from J; bases not matched to a gene: 10. The CDR3 runs to 16 residues. CDR3 in DNA: TGTGCCAGCAGCGTGTGGGGGAGCGGGGGTCAAGAGACCCAGTACTTC. Its translation: CASSVWGSGGQETQYF.

The V gene is TRBV4-1, the J gene TRBJ2-7; tentative D call: TRBD2 (5 bases). Trimming shortened V by 2 bases and J by 0 bases, and 11 bases separated the two germline ends. In germline, CDR1 is MGHRA, CDR2 YSYEKL. The CDR3 extends over 15 amino acids. The CDR3 is CASSQLAGGSYEQYF. CDR3 bases: TGCGCCAGCAGCCAACTGGCGGGCGGCTCCTACGAGCAGTACTTC.

The chain links TRBV19 to TRBJ1-1; possible D gene TRBD1, 6 bases. This CDR3 comprises 11 residues. Germline loops: CDR1 LNHDA, CDR2 SQIVND (reference sequence). V was trimmed by 11 bases and J by 4 bases, leaving 11 bases between them. The CDR3 DNA is TGTGCCGCCCGCAGGGGCACTGAAGCTTTCTTT. It specifies CAARRGTEAFF. The full variable domain, with the rest looked up from reference TRBV19 and TRBJ1-1, is DGGITQSPKYLFRKEGQNVTLSCEQNLNHDAMYWYRQDPGQGLRLIYYSQIVNDFQKGDIAEGYSVSREKKESFPLTVTSAQKNPTAFYLCAARRGTEAFFGQGTRLTVV.

The CDR3 protein is CATARQGGSGYTF. In nucleotides, the CDR3 is TGTGCCACGGCGAGACAGGGTGGTTCTGGCTACACCTTC. This sequence joins TRBV12-3 or TRBV12-4 and TRBJ1-2, with 7 bases fitting TRBD1. This CDR3 region has 13 residues. The trim removed 10 bases at V and 7 bases at J, leaving 12 bases unmatched.

This chain links TRBV7-9 with TRBJ2-3; TRBD2 might be the D (6 bases). Germline V gene lookup returns CDR1 SEHNR and CDR2 FQNEAQ (reference sequence). This CDR3 has 14 residues. The ends were cut back, 4 bases at V and 7 bases at J, with 15 bases in the middle. The CDR3 nucleotides read TGTGCCAGCAGCTCCGGGACCCGCGGGAATACGCAGTATTTT. It yields the protein CASSSGTRGNTQYF.

The chain links TRBV29-1 to TRBJ2-1; a possible D gene is TRBD2 (6 bases). Trimming left V 2 bases short and J 2 bases short, with 7 bases between. CDR3 size: 13 residues. The germline CDR1 and CDR2 sequences are SQVTM and ANQGSEA. DNA of the CDR3: TGCAGCGTTGAAAGGGAGGCCTACAATGAGCAGTTCTTC. Translating it yields CSVEREAYNEQFF.

The chain combines TRBV5-1 with TRBJ2-1; 8 nucleotides line up with TRBD1. The ends lost 3 bases at V and 3 bases at J; junction bases unmatched: 8. The germline CDR1 and CDR2 sequences are SGHRS and YFSETQ. CDR3 length: 16 amino acids. CDR3 region: CASSSAQGAIYNEQFF. CDR3 coding DNA: TGCGCCAGCAGCTCCGCTCAGGGGGCGATCTACAATGAGCAGTTCTTC.

This clone appeared a few times. V usage is TRBV7-3 and J usage is TRBJ2-6; D perhaps matches TRBD2 (6 bases). Trimming pared 2 bases from V and 1 base from J, leaving 12 bases between. CDR1 and CDR2 (germline): SGHTA, FQGTGA. The CDR3 consists of 17 residues. CDR3 sequence: CASSLFGGVSGANVLTF. Written as DNA, the CDR3 is TGTGCCAGCAGCTTATTTGGAGGGGTGTCTGGGGCCAACGTCCTGACTTTC.

This clone was seen just once. In nucleotides, the CDR3 is TGCGCCAGCAGTGAATTGGGACAGGGTCAAACTGAAGCTTTCTTT. Encoded protein: CASSELGQGQTEAFF. The V call is TRBV10-1, the J call TRBJ1-1, with TRBD1 matching 9 bases. This CDR3 spans 15 amino acids. V lost 3 bases to trimming and J lost 5 bases; unmatched junction nucleotides: 7. Per germline, CDR1 WNHNN and CDR2 SYGVQD (reference sequence).

The rearrangement links TRBV5-1 to TRBJ2-1; 13 bases align to TRBD2. With V trimmed by 0 bases and J by 2 bases, 11 bases remained unmatched. In germline, CDR1 is SGHRS, CDR2 YFSETQ. This CDR3 has 20 amino acids. CDR3 residues: CASSLELAGGIRGTYNEQFF. DNA for the CDR3: TGCGCCAGCAGCTTGGAACTAGCGGGAGGGATACGAGGGACCTACAATGAGCAGTTCTTC.

The rearrangement joins TRBV11-1 to TRBJ2-5; 10 bases fit TRBD1. CDR1 and CDR2 (germline): SGHAT, FQDESV (reference sequence). The CDR3 consists of 15 residues. V shed 6 bases, J shed 2 bases, and the junction held 6 bases outside the gene matches. Here the CDR3 DNA reads TGTGCCAGCAGGACCGGGACAGGGGAGCAAGAGACCCAGTACTTC. Translated, it gives CASRTGTGEQETQYF.

This chain joins TRBV5-4 and TRBJ1-4; 9 bases fit TRBD1. V was pared by 4 bases and J by 7 bases, with 5 bases of the junction left unmatched. Germline assignment: CDR1 SGHNT and CDR2 YYREEE (reference sequence). The CDR3 is made up of 14 amino acids. Here the CDR3 reads CASSGDRAGEKLFF. The CDR3 nucleotides are TGTGCCAGCAGCGGGGACAGGGCCGGTGAAAAACTGTTTTTT.

The chain uses TRBV27 and TRBJ2-1; 9 bases fit TRBD2. Germline V gene sequence: CDR1 MNHEY, CDR2 SMNVEV (reference sequence). V lost 2 bases to trimming and J lost 2 bases; unmatched junction nucleotides: 7. The CDR3 has 17 residues. Written as DNA, the CDR3 is TGTGCCAGCAGTTTAGCGGCGGGGGGGCTAGCCTACAATGAGCAGTTCTTC. Translated: CASSLAAGGLAYNEQFF.

V gene TRBV29-1 combines with J gene TRBJ1-2; a possible D gene is TRBD1 (5 bases). Germline CDR1 and CDR2: SQVTM and ANQGSEA. Trimming took off 0 bases at V and 4 bases at J, with 6 bases between the two ends. This CDR3 comprises 12 residues. In nucleotides, the CDR3 is TGCAGCGTTGAAGAGGGGCTCTATGGCTACACCTTC. Protein product: CSVEEGLYGYTF. Together with reference TRBV29-1 and TRBJ1-2, the CDR3 gives the full variable domain: SAVISQKPSRDICQRGTSLTIQCQVDSQVTMMFWYRQQPGQSLTLIATANQGSEATYESGFVIDKFPISRPNLTFSTLTVSNMSPEDSSIYLCSVEEGLYGYTFGSGTRLTVV.